The next 11 T cell receptor beta chains were all read from a single sample in a study of T cell repertoires and HLA-DP antigens. The data were produced by immunoSEQ multiplex PCR, yet TCRdb's version contains in-frame clones alone and is incomplete. The sample consists of about 73,000 clones, around 80% of them appearing once. Antigen specificity for these receptors is unknown. The sequenced sample consisted of CD4+ T cells from PBMCs. The source is a man aged 55 to 69 in good health and CMV-seronegative.

J is TRBJ2-2 and V is TRBV10-1; 8 bases are a match to TRBD2. Germline trimming cut 5 bases from V and 2 bases from J; bases unmatched to any gene: 1. The CDR3 totals 14 residues. Per the germline V gene, CDR1 is WNHNN and CDR2 is SYGVQD (reference sequence). The CDR3 reads CASSLAGNTGELFF. The CDR3 region has the DNA TGCGCCAGCAGTCTAGCGGGTAACACCGGGGAGCTGTTTTTT.

This clone was picked up many times. V is TRBV2 and J is TRBJ1-4; D is unclear. The CDR3 contains 13 residues. Germline assignment: CDR1 SNHLY and CDR2 FYNNEI. V dropped 8 bases and J dropped 5 bases, with 12 bases sitting between them. The CDR3 region has the DNA TGTGCCAGCGCACGGGAACAAAATGAAAAACTGTTTTTT. Protein sequence: CASAREQNEKLFF.

J is TRBJ2-4 and V is TRBV5-4; D may be TRBD1 or TRBD2 (5 bases each). The CDR3 sequence is 16 residues long. The germline V and J ends were trimmed by 4 bases and 1 base, with 15 bases remaining between them. Germline V CDR1 and CDR2: SGHNT, YYREEE (reference sequence). CDR3 sequence: CASSREGAIAKNIQYF. The CDR3 DNA sequence: TGTGCCAGCAGCCGGGAAGGGGCGATTGCCAAAAACATTCAGTACTTC.

The chain carries TRBV7-4 and TRBJ1-6; D is perhaps TRBD1 (6 bases). The CDR3 length is 13 residues. V gave up 5 bases and J gave up 7 bases, with 9 bases separating them. Germline V gene sequence: CDR1 SGHVT, CDR2 SQSDAQ. CDR3 sequence reads: CASSTGHNSPLHF. Here the CDR3 DNA reads TGTGCCAGCAGCACGGGACACAATTCACCCCTCCACTTT.

This sequence joins TRBV21-1 and TRBJ1-1; the D call TRBD1 from the table was never checked on the DNA. TRBV21-1 is termed a pseudogene. The CDR3 is 14 residues long. CDR3: CASSKYPHNTEAFF. The CDR3, as DNA: TGTGCCAGCAGCAAATACCCACATAACACTGAAGCTTTCTTT.

The chain uses TRBV28 and TRBJ2-7; TRBD2 agrees at 14 bases. J was trimmed by 5 bases and V by 6 bases; bases with no gene match: 9. The germline CDR1 and CDR2 sequences are MDHEN and SYDVKM. The CDR3 loop spans 16 amino acids. The CDR3 sequence: CASSLGLAGGFNEQYF. For the CDR3, the DNA is TGTGCCAGCAGCCTTGGACTAGCGGGGGGTTTCAACGAGCAGTACTTC.

The J gene is TRBJ2-7, the V gene TRBV7-6; 8 bases align to TRBD1. The CDR3 extends over 16 amino acids. The V gene end was trimmed by 3 bases and the J gene end by 6 bases; junction bases not matched to a gene: 13. The germline gives CDR1 SGHVS, CDR2 FNYEAQ. The CDR3 nucleotides read TGTGCCAGCAGCTTCCCCTCAGGGGGCAGGAGAGGCGAGCAGTACTTC. It specifies CASSFPSGGRRGEQYF.

This clone was observed a handful of times. The chain has TRBV2 and TRBJ2-2, with 7 bases that match TRBD1. Trimming took 6 bases from V and 3 from J; bases not matched to a gene: 7. Germline CDR1 is SNHLY and CDR2 is FYNNEI. The CDR3 sequence is 15 residues long. The CDR3 sequence is CASSPGTVDTGELFF. The DNA of the CDR3 is TGTGCCAGCAGCCCCGGGACAGTAGACACCGGGGAGCTGTTTTTT.

The chain employs TRBV6-5 and TRBJ2-1, with 7 bases aligning to TRBD2. Germline trimming cut 4 bases from V and 3 bases from J; bases unmatched to any gene: 6. Germline assignment: CDR1 MNHEY and CDR2 SVGAGI. The CDR3 covers 15 residues. The chain's CDR3 is CASSSSGLLYNEQFF. DNA for the CDR3: TGTGCCAGCAGTTCCTCGGGACTACTCTACAATGAGCAGTTCTTC.

CDR3: CASSLGAGARYGYTF. In nucleotides, the CDR3 is TGTGCCAGCAGTTTAGGGGCAGGGGCAAGGTATGGCTACACCTTC. V usage is TRBV28 and J usage is TRBJ1-2; D may be TRBD1 (6 bases). This CDR3 has 15 amino acids. Germline CDR1 is MDHEN and CDR2 is SYDVKM. Trimming stripped 2 bases from V and 5 bases from J, with 15 bases between.

The CDR3 reads CASSPRTGGYQPQHF. The CDR3 nucleotides are TGTGCCAGCAGCCCGAGAACGGGGGGGTATCAGCCCCAGCATTTT. The chain joins TRBV7-2 to TRBJ1-5; D perhaps matches TRBD1 (5 bases). Germline-derived CDR1 and CDR2 are SGHTA and FQGNSA. The length of the CDR3 is 15 residues. Trimming removed 5 bases at V and 5 bases at J, with 16 bases between.